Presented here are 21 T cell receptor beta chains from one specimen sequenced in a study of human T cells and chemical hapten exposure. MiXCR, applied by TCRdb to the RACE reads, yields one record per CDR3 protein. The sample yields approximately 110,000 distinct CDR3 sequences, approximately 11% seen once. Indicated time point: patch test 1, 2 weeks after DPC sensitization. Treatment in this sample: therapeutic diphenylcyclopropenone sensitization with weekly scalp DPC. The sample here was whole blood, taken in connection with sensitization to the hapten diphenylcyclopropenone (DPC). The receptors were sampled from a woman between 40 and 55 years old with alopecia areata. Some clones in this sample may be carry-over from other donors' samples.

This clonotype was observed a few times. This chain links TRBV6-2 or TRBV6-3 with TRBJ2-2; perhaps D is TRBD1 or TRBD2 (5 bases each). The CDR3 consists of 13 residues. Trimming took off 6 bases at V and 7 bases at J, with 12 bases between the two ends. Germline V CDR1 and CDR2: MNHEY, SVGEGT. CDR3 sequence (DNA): TGTGCCAGCAGCTGGGGGACCGTCGGGGAGCTGTTTTTT. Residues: CASSWGTVGELFF.

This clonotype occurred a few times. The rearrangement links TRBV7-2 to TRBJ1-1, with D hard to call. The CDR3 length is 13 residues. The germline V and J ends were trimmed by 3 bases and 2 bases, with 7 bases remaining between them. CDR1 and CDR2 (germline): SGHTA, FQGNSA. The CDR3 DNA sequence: TGTGCCAGCAGCTTTTTAAAAAACACTGAAGCTTTCTTT. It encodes CASSFLKNTEAFF.

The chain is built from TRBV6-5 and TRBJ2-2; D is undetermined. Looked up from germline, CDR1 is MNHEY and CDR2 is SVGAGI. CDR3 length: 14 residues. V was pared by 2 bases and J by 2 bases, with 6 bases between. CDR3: CASSYSENTGELFF. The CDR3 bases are TGTGCCAGCAGTTACAGCGAAAACACCGGGGAGCTGTTTTTT.

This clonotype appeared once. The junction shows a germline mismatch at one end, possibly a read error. The CDR3 coding sequence is TGCAGTGCTAGACGGATAGCTATAGCGGGGGGGCCGGCAGATATGCAGTATTTT. It is translated as CSARRIAIAGGPADMQYF. This chain uses TRBV20-1 with TRBJ2-3, with TRBD2 matching over 11 bases. The CDR3 extends over 18 amino acids. Germline V gene lookup returns CDR1 DFQATT and CDR2 SNEGSKA (reference sequence).

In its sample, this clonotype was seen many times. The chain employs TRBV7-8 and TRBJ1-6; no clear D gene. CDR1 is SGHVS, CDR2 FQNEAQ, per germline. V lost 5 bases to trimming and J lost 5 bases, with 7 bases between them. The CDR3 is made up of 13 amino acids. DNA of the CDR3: TGTGCCAGCAGCCTGGATCATAATTCACCCCTCCACTTT. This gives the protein CASSLDHNSPLHF.

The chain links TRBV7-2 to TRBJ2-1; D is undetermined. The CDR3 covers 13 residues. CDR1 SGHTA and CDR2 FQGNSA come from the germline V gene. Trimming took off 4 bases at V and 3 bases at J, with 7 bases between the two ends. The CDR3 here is CASSSELYNEQFF. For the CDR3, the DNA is TGTGCCAGCAGCTCCGAGCTCTACAATGAGCAGTTCTTC.

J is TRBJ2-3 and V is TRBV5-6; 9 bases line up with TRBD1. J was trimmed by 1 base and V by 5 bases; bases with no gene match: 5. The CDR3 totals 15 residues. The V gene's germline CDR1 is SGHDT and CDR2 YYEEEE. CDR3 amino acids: CASSYRTGGTDTQYF. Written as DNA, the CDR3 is TGTGCCAGCAGTTATAGGACAGGGGGCACAGATACGCAGTATTTT.

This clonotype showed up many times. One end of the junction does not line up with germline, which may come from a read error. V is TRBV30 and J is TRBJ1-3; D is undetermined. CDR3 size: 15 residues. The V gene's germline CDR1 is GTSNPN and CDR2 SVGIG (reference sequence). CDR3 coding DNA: TGTGCCCGGAGTCCGGGCCTAAACTCTGGAAACACCATATATTTT. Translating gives CARSPGLNSGNTIYF.

CDR3 sequence (DNA): TGTGCCAGCAGTTTTAGGGTATCAGGGGCCCAGCATTTT. Its translation is CASSFRVSGAQHF. The chain joins TRBV12-3 or TRBV12-4 to TRBJ1-5, with D possibly TRBD1 on 6 matching bases. V was trimmed by 3 bases and J by 11 bases, leaving 14 bases between them. CDR3 size: 13 residues.

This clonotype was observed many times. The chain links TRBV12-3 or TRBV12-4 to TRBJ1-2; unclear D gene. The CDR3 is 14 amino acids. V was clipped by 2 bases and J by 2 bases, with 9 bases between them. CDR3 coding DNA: TGTGCCAGCAGTTTATTGGCGGGGAACTATGGCTACACCTTC. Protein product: CASSLLAGNYGYTF.

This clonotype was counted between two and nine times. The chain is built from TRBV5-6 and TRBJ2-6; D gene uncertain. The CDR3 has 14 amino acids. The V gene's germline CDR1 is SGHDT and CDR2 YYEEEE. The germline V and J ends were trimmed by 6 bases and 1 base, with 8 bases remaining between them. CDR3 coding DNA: TGTGCCAGCATCCTTGGATCTGGGGCCAACGTCCTGACTTTC. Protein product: CASILGSGANVLTF.

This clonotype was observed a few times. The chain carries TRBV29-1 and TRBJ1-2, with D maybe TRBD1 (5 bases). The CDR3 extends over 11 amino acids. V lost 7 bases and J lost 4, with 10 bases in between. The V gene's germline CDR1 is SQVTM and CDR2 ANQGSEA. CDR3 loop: CSAQGGYGYTF. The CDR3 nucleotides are TGCAGCGCCCAGGGAGGCTATGGCTACACCTTC. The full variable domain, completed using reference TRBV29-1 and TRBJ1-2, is SAVISQKPSRDICQRGTSLTIQCQVDSQVTMMFWYRQQPGQSLTLIATANQGSEATYESGFVIDKFPISRPNLTFSTLTVSNMSPEDSSIYLCSAQGGYGYTFGSGTRLTVV.

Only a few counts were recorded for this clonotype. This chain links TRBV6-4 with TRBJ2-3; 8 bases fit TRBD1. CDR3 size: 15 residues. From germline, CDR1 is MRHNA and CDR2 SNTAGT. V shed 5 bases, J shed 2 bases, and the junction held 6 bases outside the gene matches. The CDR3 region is CASSRQGLPTDTQYF. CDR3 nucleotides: TGTGCCAGCAGTCGACAGGGGCTACCCACAGATACGCAGTATTTT.

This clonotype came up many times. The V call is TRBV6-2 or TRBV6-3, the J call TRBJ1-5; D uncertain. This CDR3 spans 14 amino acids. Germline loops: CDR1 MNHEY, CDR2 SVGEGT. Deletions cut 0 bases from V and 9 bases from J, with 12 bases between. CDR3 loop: CASSYSGFDRPQHF. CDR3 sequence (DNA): TGTGCCAGCAGTTACTCCGGGTTCGATCGGCCCCAGCATTTT.

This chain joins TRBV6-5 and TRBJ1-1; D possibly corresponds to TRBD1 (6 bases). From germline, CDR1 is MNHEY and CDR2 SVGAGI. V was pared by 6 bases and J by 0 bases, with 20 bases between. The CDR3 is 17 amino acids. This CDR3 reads CASRPPGGRNLNTEAFF. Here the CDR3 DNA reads TGTGCCAGCAGGCCGCCGGGGGGCAGAAATCTGAACACTGAAGCTTTCTTT.

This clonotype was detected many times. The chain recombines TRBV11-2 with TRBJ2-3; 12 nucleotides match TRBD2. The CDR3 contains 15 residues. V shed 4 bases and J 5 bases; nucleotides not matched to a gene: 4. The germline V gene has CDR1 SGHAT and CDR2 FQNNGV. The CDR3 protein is CASSSGLAGLDTQYF. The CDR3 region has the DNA TGTGCCAGCAGCTCGGGACTAGCGGGCCTAGATACGCAGTATTTT.

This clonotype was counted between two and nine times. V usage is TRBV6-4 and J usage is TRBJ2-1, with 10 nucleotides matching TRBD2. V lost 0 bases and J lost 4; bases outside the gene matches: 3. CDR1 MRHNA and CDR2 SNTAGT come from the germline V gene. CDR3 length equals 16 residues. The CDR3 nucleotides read TGTGCCAGCAGTGACTCTAGTAGCGGGGGGTACAATGAGCAGTTCTTC. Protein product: CASSDSSSGGYNEQFF.

The CDR3 DNA sequence: TGTGCCAGCAGCTTGGGAAGGGGGGCCCATCCCGAGACCCAGTACTTC. Protein product: CASSLGRGAHPETQYF. V usage is TRBV7-9 and J usage is TRBJ2-5; D assignment may be TRBD1 or TRBD2 (6 bases each). This CDR3 has 16 residues. Trimming took 3 bases from V and 5 from J, leaving 19 bases between them. Per germline, CDR1 SEHNR and CDR2 FQNEAQ (reference sequence).

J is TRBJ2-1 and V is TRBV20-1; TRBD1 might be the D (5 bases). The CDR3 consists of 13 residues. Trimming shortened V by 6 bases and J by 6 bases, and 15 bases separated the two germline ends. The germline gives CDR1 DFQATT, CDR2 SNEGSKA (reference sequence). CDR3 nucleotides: TGCAGTGCCAGTCCAGGGATGGCCAATGAGCAGTTCTTC. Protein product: CSASPGMANEQFF.

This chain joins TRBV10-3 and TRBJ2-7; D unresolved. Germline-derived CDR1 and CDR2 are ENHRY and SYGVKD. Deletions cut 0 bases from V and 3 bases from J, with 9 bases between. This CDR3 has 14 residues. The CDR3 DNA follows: TGTGCCATCAGTGAGTCGGGCTTTGGCTACGAGCAGTACTTC. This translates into CAISESGFGYEQYF.

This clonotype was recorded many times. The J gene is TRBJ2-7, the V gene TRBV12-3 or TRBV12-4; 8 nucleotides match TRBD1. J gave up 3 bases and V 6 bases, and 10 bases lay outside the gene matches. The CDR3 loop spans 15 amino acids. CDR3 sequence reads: CASRGTGPDVYEQYF. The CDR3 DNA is TGTGCCAGCAGGGGGACAGGCCCCGACGTCTACGAGCAGTACTTC.